The entry that follows covers one T cell receptor (beta chain) sequence. The sample belongs to a study of cytomegalovirus exposure and HLA in healthy donors. Use of 60 Vbeta and 13 Jbeta primers characterized the PCR. Clones were sequenced by immunoSEQ multiplex PCR, and TCRdb holds only the in-frame ones, with some missing. The repertoire holds over 120,000 clones, with 80% as singletons. V lost 2 bases and J lost 4, with 12 bases in between. Germline assignment: CDR1 MNHEY and CDR2 SVGAGI. The CDR3 spans 15 residues. The clonotype was recovered from a middle-aged man in good health and CMV-seronegative. The sample comprised PBMCs. The chain carries TRBV6-5 and TRBJ2-1, with D possibly TRBD1 on 5 matching bases. The CDR3 loop is CASSYTPTAYNEQFF. DNA of the CDR3: TGTGCCAGCAGTTACACCCCGACAGCGTACAATGAGCAGTTCTTC.